These 30 T cell receptor beta chains share one sample of origin, sequenced in a study of control samples from healthy donors and cancer patients (TCRdb year 2020). Receptor amplification or capture employed the immunoSEQ multiplex PCR assay. TCRdb provides this immuneACCESS table in a form limited to in-frame rearrangements. Some clones are lacking; in checked studies, under half of them reflect an unresolved V gene, and why the rest are absent is not known. For this sample, the table gives approximately 190,000 clones. The ten largest clones take up about 2.2% of the sample. Specimen: blood. Every receptor here comes from a woman in her thirties in good health.

The chain has TRBV7-2 and TRBJ2-1; D unresolved. V dropped 5 bases and J dropped 0 bases, with 11 bases sitting between them. CDR1 SGHTA and CDR2 FQGNSA come from the germline V gene. There are 15 residues in the CDR3. CDR3 nucleotide sequence: TGTGCCAGCAGCCGTGACGGTAGCTCCTACAATGAGCAGTTCTTC. Amino acids: CASSRDGSSYNEQFF.

Written as DNA, the CDR3 is TGTGCCAGTAGTCCGGCCGGGGACCCGTTTGAGCAGTTCTTC. Translating it yields CASSPAGDPFEQFF. The chain links TRBV19 to TRBJ2-1; D tentatively reads TRBD1 or TRBD2 (5 bases each). V shed 5 bases and J shed 9 bases, with 17 bases lying between them. The CDR3 runs to 14 residues. From germline, CDR1 is LNHDA and CDR2 SQIVND (reference sequence).

The chain uses TRBV10-3 and TRBJ1-1; possible D gene TRBD1, 5 bases. Trimming shortened V by 3 bases and J by 8 bases, and 13 bases separated the two germline ends. The germline V gene encodes CDR1 ENHRY and CDR2 SYGVKD. This CDR3 is built from 13 residues. The CDR3 nucleotides read TGTGCCATCAGTGACGTATGGGGGTCAGAAGCTTTCTTT. As protein: CAISDVWGSEAFF.

The chain links TRBV9 to TRBJ2-1; 9 positions match TRBD2. Germline values: CDR1 SGDLS, CDR2 YYNGEE. This CDR3 contains 17 residues. J lost 4 bases, V lost 3 bases, and 11 bases had no gene match. CDR3 region: CASSAGRTSDHYNEQFF. CDR3 nucleotide sequence: TGTGCCAGCAGCGCGGGGCGGACTAGCGACCATTACAATGAGCAGTTCTTC.

The CDR3, as DNA: TGTGCCAGCAGCGTAGTGGACGGGAACACTGAAGCTTTCTTT. The encoded protein is CASSVVDGNTEAFF. The gene calls are TRBV9 and TRBJ1-1; no clear D gene. Germline CDR1 SGDLS, CDR2 YYNGEE. Trimming took 0 bases from V and 1 from J, leaving 7 bases between them. This CDR3 is 14 amino acids long.

CDR3 in amino acids: CASSLSGSGPGTEAFF. CDR3 DNA sequence: TGTGCCAGCAGTTTATCCGGCAGTGGCCCGGGCACTGAAGCTTTCTTT. The genes are TRBV27 and TRBJ1-1; no reliable D call. Germline V gene data show CDR1 as MNHEY and CDR2 as SMNVEV (reference sequence). Trimming shortened V by 0 bases and J by 4 bases, and 15 bases separated the two germline ends. The length of the CDR3 is 16 residues.

J is TRBJ2-7 and V is TRBV5-1, with 7 bases matching TRBD1. Germline CDR1 is SGHRS and CDR2 is YFSETQ. This CDR3 region has 13 residues. V trimming: 1 base; J trimming: 5 bases; junction bases outside the gene matches: 3. Here the CDR3 DNA reads TGCGCCAGCAGCTTGAGGGGGCGTCACGAGCAGTACTTC. Its protein is CASSLRGRHEQYF.

J is TRBJ1-1 and V is TRBV11-2; D not certain. Germline-derived CDR1 and CDR2 are SGHAT and FQNNGV. With 4 bases removed from V and 6 bases from J, the gap between germline ends came to 6 bases. The CDR3 loop spans 11 amino acids. CDR3 sequence: CASSSNPEAFF. In DNA form, the CDR3 reads TGTGCCAGCAGCTCCAATCCTGAAGCTTTCTTT.

V is TRBV5-4 and J is TRBJ2-1; 9 bases line up with TRBD2. The CDR3 consists of 17 residues. Germline values: CDR1 SGHNT, CDR2 YYREEE (reference sequence). Germline trimming cut 3 bases from V and 9 bases from J; bases unmatched to any gene: 16. The CDR3, as DNA: TGTGCCAGCAGCTCCCTCGCGGGGCGGGGGGGCCGTGGTGAGCAGTTCTTC. Translating it yields CASSSLAGRGGRGEQFF.

V is TRBV18 and J is TRBJ1-1; possible D gene TRBD1, 5 bases. CDR3 size: 14 residues. Trimming cost V 1 base and J 3 bases, with 9 bases left between them. CDR1 and CDR2 (germline): KGHSH, LQKENI. This chain's CDR3 is CASSPRGRHTEAFF. CDR3 bases: TGTGCCAGCTCACCACGGGGGAGGCACACTGAAGCTTTCTTT. The variable domain in full, completed from reference TRBV18 and TRBJ1-1, reads NAGVMQNPRHLVRRRGQEARLRCSPMKGHSHVYWYRQLPEEGLKFMVYLQKENIIDESGMPKERFSAEFPKEGPSILRIQQVVRGDSAAYFCASSPRGRHTEAFFGQGTRLTVV.

The J gene is TRBJ2-3, the V gene TRBV13; 8 nucleotides agree with TRBD2. With V trimmed by 4 bases and J by 6 bases, 6 bases remained unmatched. Germline lookup yields CDR1 PRHDT and CDR2 FYEKMQ (reference sequence). CDR3 length equals 14 residues. This CDR3 reads CASSSPGLEDTQYF. CDR3 coding DNA: TGTGCCAGCAGCTCTCCGGGACTAGAGGATACGCAGTATTTT. Full variable domain (missing parts from reference TRBV13 and TRBJ2-3): AAGVIQSPRHLIKEKRETATLKCYPIPRHDTVYWYQQGPGQDPQFLISFYEKMQSDKGSIPDRFSAQQFSDYHSELNMSSLELGDSALYFCASSSPGLEDTQYFGPGTRLTVL.

This chain joins TRBV5-4 and TRBJ1-2; the D gene is possibly TRBD1 (5 bases). The V gene lost 0 bases and the J gene lost 2 bases, with 5 bases spanning the gap. CDR3 length equals 13 residues. CDR1 SGHNT and CDR2 YYREEE come from the germline V gene (reference sequence). CDR3 region: CASSLGTNYGYTF. The CDR3 bases are TGTGCCAGCAGCTTGGGGACAAACTATGGCTACACCTTC.

This chain joins TRBV29-1 and TRBJ1-1; 7 nucleotides align to TRBD1. The ends lost 0 bases at V and 7 bases at J; junction bases unmatched: 8. Per the germline V gene, CDR1 is SQVTM and CDR2 is ANQGSEA. The CDR3 has 14 amino acids. The CDR3 DNA reads TGCAGCGTTGAAGACTGGACAGGAGAAGATGAAGCTTTCTTT. This translates into CSVEDWTGEDEAFF.

The chain couples TRBV2 to TRBJ2-6, with D perhaps assigned TRBD1 or TRBD2 (5 bases each). The V end was cut by 4 bases, the J end by 2 bases, with 9 bases between. CDR1 and CDR2 (germline): SNHLY, FYNNEI. This CDR3 is 15 amino acids long. CDR3 coding DNA: TGTGCCAGCAGTGTCGAGGGGCCTGGGGCCAACGTCCTGACTTTC. Translation: CASSVEGPGANVLTF.

This sequence joins TRBV21-1 and TRBJ1-1; TRBD1, as called in the table, went unchecked against the DNA. TRBV21-1 is a recognized pseudogene. The CDR3 has 15 amino acids. DNA for the CDR3: TGTGCCAGCACCACAGGGTTTGGGATCCACACTGAAGCTTTCTTT. As protein: CASTTGFGIHTEAFF.

CDR3 coding DNA: TGTGCCACCAGCTGGACGACAGGGAGCTATGGCGGGGAGCTGTTTTTT. This encodes CATSWTTGSYGGELFF. The chain combines TRBV15 with TRBJ2-2; 7 bases align to TRBD1. The CDR3 is made up of 16 amino acids. CDR1 and CDR2 from the germline V gene are LNHNV and YYDKDF (reference sequence). V lost 5 bases to trimming and J lost 7 bases; unmatched junction nucleotides: 13.

The V call is TRBV28, the J call TRBJ2-4; D may be TRBD2 (7 bases). Germline assignment: CDR1 MDHEN and CDR2 SYDVKM. Trimming took off 5 bases at V and 2 bases at J, with 13 bases between the two ends. The CDR3 is 15 amino acids. CDR3 sequence reads: CASSSAGAPKNIQYF. CDR3 DNA: TGTGCCAGCAGTAGCGCGGGGGCCCCCAAAAACATTCAGTACTTC.

V gene TRBV4-2 combines with J gene TRBJ2-6; TRBD1 aligns across 7 bases. The CDR3 is 16 residues long. Germline-derived CDR1 and CDR2 are LGHNA and YNFKEQ. V lost 2 bases, J lost 2 bases, and 3 bases stayed unmatched. The DNA of the CDR3 is TGTGCCAGCAGCCAACCGACAGGGACTGGGGCCAACGTCCTGACTTTC. Amino acids: CASSQPTGTGANVLTF.

The chain couples TRBV2 to TRBJ2-7, with 7 bases identical to TRBD1. V was clipped by 8 bases and J by 2 bases; unmatched bases: 9. CDR1 and CDR2 from the germline V gene are SNHLY and FYNNEI. There are 14 residues in the CDR3. CDR3 region: CASEPGTVTYEQYF. The CDR3 DNA reads TGTGCCAGCGAACCAGGGACAGTTACCTACGAGCAGTACTTC.

V gene TRBV3-1 (or the pseudogene TRBV3-2) combines with J gene TRBJ1-2; no clear D gene. The CDR3 totals 20 residues. The germline CDR1 and CDR2 sequences are LGHDT and YNNKEL (reference sequence). V was clipped by 3 bases and J by 4 bases, with 30 bases between them. The CDR3, as DNA: TGTGCCAGCAGCCACGGAACTCAGACATGTGGGCCAAAATGCATCTATGGCTACACCTTC. Translated: CASSHGTQTCGPKCIYGYTF.

The chain uses TRBV5-6 and TRBJ1-2; no firm D call. CDR1 and CDR2 (germline): SGHDT, YYEEEE. This CDR3 region has 12 residues. V gave up 1 base and J gave up 8 bases, with 9 bases separating them. The CDR3 loop reads CASSLTAAGYTF. The CDR3 DNA reads TGTGCCAGCAGCTTGACGGCGGCGGGCTACACCTTC.

This chain joins TRBV27 and TRBJ1-2; 8 bases line up with TRBD1. This CDR3 has 15 amino acids. The J segment lost 4 bases and the V segment lost 6 bases, leaving 10 bases of the junction unmatched. Germline V CDR1 and CDR2: MNHEY, SMNVEV (reference sequence). DNA of the CDR3: TGTGCCAGCAGCCGGACAGGGTGGAGTAGCTATGGCTACACCTTC. Its protein product is CASSRTGWSSYGYTF.

V is TRBV6-2 or TRBV6-3 and J is TRBJ2-5; 11 nucleotides agree with TRBD2. The CDR3 consists of 17 residues. J gave up 2 bases and V 2 bases, and 7 bases lay outside the gene matches. In germline, CDR1 is MNHEY, CDR2 SVGEGT. The CDR3 region has the DNA TGTGCCAGCAGTTACCTCCCGACTAGCGGGACACAAGAGACCCAGTACTTC. Its translation is CASSYLPTSGTQETQYF.

The chain combines TRBV4-2 with TRBJ2-3; 11 nucleotides agree with TRBD2. This CDR3 region has 18 residues. Germline V gene data show CDR1 as LGHNA and CDR2 as YNFKEQ. Germline trimming cut 1 base from V and 0 bases from J; bases unmatched to any gene: 6. The CDR3 region is CASSQGATSGASTDTQYF. CDR3 nucleotide sequence: TGTGCCAGCAGCCAAGGGGCGACTAGCGGGGCGAGCACAGATACGCAGTATTTT.

The chain recombines TRBV6-4 with TRBJ2-2; no reliable D call. The V gene lost 4 bases and the J gene lost 6 bases, with 9 bases spanning the gap. The CDR3 runs to 13 residues. Germline V gene sequence: CDR1 MRHNA, CDR2 SNTAGT. CDR3 loop: CASSVSYPGELFF. In DNA form, the CDR3 reads TGTGCCAGCAGTGTATCATACCCCGGGGAGCTGTTTTTT.

V is TRBV24-1 and J is TRBJ1-2, with a weak D call TRBD1 (6 bases). V was cut by 3 bases and J by 8 bases, with 12 bases left in between. The length of the CDR3 is 13 residues. Germline CDR1 reads KGHDR; CDR2 reads SFDVKD. CDR3 sequence: CATSDRAGEGYTF. The DNA for the CDR3 is TGTGCCACCAGTGATCGGGCAGGGGAAGGCTACACCTTC.

The chain carries TRBV6-2 or TRBV6-3 and TRBJ1-2, with 8 bases that match TRBD1. V was pared by 5 bases and J by 7 bases, with 3 bases of the junction left unmatched. The V gene's germline CDR1 is MNHEY and CDR2 SVGEGT. This CDR3 contains 12 residues. This CDR3 reads CASSPQGAGYTF. Here the CDR3 DNA reads TGTGCCAGCAGTCCGCAGGGGGCTGGCTACACCTTC.

The gene calls are TRBV6-5 and TRBJ1-2, with TRBD1 matching over 7 bases. CDR3 length: 15 residues. CDR1 is MNHEY and CDR2 is SVGAGI in the germline V gene. V dropped 0 bases and J dropped 5; count of bases not matched to a gene: 6. The CDR3 DNA sequence: TGTGCCAGCAGTTACTCGACACAGGGGCTTTATGGCTACACCTTC. Translating it yields CASSYSTQGLYGYTF.

V is TRBV20-1 and J is TRBJ2-7; possible D gene TRBD1, 5 bases. V was trimmed by 2 bases and J by 6 bases, leaving 8 bases between them. The CDR3 loop spans 11 amino acids. The germline V gene has CDR1 DFQATT and CDR2 SNEGSKA (reference sequence). CDR3 residues: CSARTQGEQYF. The CDR3 DNA reads as TGCAGTGCTAGAACGCAGGGCGAGCAGTACTTC.

This chain connects TRBV3-1 (or the pseudogene TRBV3-2) to TRBJ1-1; D gene uncertain. The CDR3 is 16 residues long. V was clipped by 0 bases and J by 1 base, with 12 bases between them. The germline V gene encodes CDR1 LGHDT and CDR2 YNNKEL (reference sequence). The CDR3 sequence: CASSQEGFAPNTEAFF. DNA of the CDR3: TGTGCCAGCAGCCAAGAGGGGTTCGCCCCGAACACTGAAGCTTTCTTT.